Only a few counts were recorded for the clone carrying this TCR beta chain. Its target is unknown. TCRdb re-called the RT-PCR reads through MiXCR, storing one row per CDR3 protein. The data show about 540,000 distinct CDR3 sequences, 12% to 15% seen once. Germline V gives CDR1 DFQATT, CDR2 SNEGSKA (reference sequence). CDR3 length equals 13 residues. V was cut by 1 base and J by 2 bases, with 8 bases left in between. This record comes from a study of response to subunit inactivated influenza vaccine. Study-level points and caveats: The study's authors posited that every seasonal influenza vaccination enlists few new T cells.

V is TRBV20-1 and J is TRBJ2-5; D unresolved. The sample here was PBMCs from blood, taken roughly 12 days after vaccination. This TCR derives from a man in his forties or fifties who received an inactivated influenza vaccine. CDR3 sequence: CSARGPEQETQYF. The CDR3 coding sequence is TGCAGTGCTAGAGGGCCAGAACAAGAGACCCAGTACTTC.